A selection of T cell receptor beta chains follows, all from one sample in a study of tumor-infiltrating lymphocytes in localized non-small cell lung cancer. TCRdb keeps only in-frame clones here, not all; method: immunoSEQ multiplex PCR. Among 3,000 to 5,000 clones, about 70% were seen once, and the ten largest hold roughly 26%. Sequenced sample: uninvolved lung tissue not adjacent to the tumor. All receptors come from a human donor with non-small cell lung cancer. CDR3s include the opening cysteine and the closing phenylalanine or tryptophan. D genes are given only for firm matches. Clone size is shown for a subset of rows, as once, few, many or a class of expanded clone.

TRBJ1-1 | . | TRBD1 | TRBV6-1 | CASSADRGDTEAFF | TGTGCCAGCAGTGCGGACAGGGGGGACACTGAAGCTTTCTTT
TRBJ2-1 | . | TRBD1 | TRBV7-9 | CASSAIRQGMGYNEQFF | TGTGCCAGCAGCGCGATCCGACAGGGAATGGGGTACAATGAGCAGTTCTTC
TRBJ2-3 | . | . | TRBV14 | CASSHSIPDSAQYF | TGTGCCAGCAGCCACTCAATACCCGACTCGGCGCAGTATTTT
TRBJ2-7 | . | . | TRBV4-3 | CASSQVEQSEQYF | TGCGCCAGCAGCCAAGTGGAACAGTCCGAGCAGTACTTC
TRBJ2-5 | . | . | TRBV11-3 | CASSAAGPAARTQYF | TGTGCCAGCAGCGCCGCCGGACCCGCGGCAAGGACCCAGTACTTC
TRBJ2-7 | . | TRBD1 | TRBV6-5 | CATNTGGREQYF | TGTGCCACTAACACAGGGGGGAGAGAGCAGTACTTC
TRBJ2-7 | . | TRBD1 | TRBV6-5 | CASSLFSDRPSYEQYF | TGTGCCAGCAGTTTGTTTTCGGACAGGCCCTCCTACGAGCAGTACTTC
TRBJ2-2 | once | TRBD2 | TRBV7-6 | CASSPQPSIGGNIGELFF | TGTGCCAGCAGCCCCCAACCTTCTATCGGGGGGAATATCGGGGAGCTGTTTTTT
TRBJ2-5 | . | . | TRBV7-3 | CASSYREGETQYF | TGTGCCAGCAGCTACAGGGAGGGGGAGACCCAGTACTTC
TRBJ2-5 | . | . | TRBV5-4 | CASSLDARAEGQTQYF | TGTGCCAGCAGCTTGGATGCGAGGGCTGAGGGCCAGACCCAGTACTTC
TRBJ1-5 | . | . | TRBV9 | CASSVGEVSNQPQHF | TGTGCCAGCAGCGTAGGGGAGGTGAGCAATCAGCCCCAGCATTTT
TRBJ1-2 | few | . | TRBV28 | CASRTTDSYGYTF | TGTGCCAGCAGGACGACGGATAGCTATGGCTACACCTTC
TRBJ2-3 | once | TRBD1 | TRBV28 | CASSVRDRVGTDTQYF | TGTGCCAGCAGTGTCAGGGACAGGGTGGGCACAGATACGCAGTATTTT
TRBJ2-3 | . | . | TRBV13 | CASSSRTERAGTQYF | TGTGCCAGCAGCTCCCGGACGGAACGGGCGGGTACGCAGTATTTT
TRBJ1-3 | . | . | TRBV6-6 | CASSYGQSDEGNTIYF | TGTGCCAGCAGTTACGGACAGTCCGATGAAGGAAACACCATATATTTT
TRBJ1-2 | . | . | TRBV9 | CASSPSQSGSLYGYTF | TGTGCCAGCAGCCCGAGTCAGTCAGGGAGCTTGTATGGCTACACCTTC
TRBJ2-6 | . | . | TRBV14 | CASSPTGTGANVLTF | TGTGCCAGCAGCCCGACGGGGACCGGGGCCAACGTCCTGACTTTC
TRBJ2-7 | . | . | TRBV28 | CASSPAPGRAPNYEQYF | TGTGCCAGCAGTCCCGCCCCGGGCAGGGCCCCTAACTACGAGCAGTACTTC
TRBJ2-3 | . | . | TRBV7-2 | CASSRGQPTDTQYF | TGTGCCAGCAGCCGCGGACAGCCCACAGATACGCAGTATTTT
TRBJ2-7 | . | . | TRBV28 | CASSSEGAEQYF | TGTGCCAGCAGTTCGGAGGGGGCCGAGCAGTACTTC
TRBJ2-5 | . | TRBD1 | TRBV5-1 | CASSLDPGTGVRETQYF | TGCGCCAGCAGCTTGGATCCCGGGACAGGGGTCAGGGAGACCCAGTACTTC
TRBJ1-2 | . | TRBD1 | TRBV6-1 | CASSVSQGVDYGYTF | TGTGCCAGCAGTGTGAGTCAGGGGGTAGACTATGGCTACACCTTC
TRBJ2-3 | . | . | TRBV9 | CASSPPGRGSTDTQYF | TGTGCCAGCAGCCCCCCGGGAAGGGGATCCACAGATACGCAGTATTTT
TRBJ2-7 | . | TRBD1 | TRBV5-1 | CASSSGAGTGLGEQYF | TGCGCCAGCAGCTCGGGGGCCGGGACAGGGCTGGGCGAGCAGTACTTC
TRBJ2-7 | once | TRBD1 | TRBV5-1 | CASSAGQGAYEQYF | TGCGCCAGCAGCGCAGGACAGGGGGCCTACGAGCAGTACTTC
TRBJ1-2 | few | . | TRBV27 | CASSTPGRWQGYTF | TGTGCCAGCAGTACGCCCGGGAGGTGGCAGGGCTACACCTTC
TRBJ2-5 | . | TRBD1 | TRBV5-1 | CASSLAGTASEEQYF | TGCGCCAGCAGCTTGGCAGGGACAGCATCGGAAGAGCAGTACTTC
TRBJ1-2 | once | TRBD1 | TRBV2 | CASSEARQGDGYTF | TGTGCCAGCAGTGAAGCGCGACAGGGGGATGGCTACACCTTC
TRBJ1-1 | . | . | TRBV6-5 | CASSYNGDDEAFF | TGTGCCAGCAGTTATAACGGGGATGACGAAGCTTTCTTT
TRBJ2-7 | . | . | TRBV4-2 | CASSLGVGEQYF | TGTGCCAGCAGCTTGGGGGTGGGCGAGCAGTACTTC
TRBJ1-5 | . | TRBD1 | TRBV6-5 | CASSSTGGFSQPQHF | TGTGCCAGCAGTTCGACAGGGGGCTTCAGCCAGCCCCAGCATTTT
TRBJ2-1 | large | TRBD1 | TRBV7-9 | CASSLNRGNEQFF | TGTGCCAGCAGCTTAAACAGGGGAAATGAGCAGTTCTTC
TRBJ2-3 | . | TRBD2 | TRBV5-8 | CASSFGGGQQDTQYF | TGTGCCAGCAGCTTCGGGGGGGGGCAGCAAGATACGCAGTATTTT
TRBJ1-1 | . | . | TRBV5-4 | CASSLGQQNTEAFF | TGTGCCAGCAGCTTGGGACAGCAGAACACTGAAGCTTTCTTT
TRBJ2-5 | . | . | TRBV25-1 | CASSEYPGAEETQYF | TGTGCCAGCAGTGAATATCCGGGGGCAGAAGAGACCCAGTACTTC
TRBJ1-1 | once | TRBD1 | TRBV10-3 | CAISDGDRALNTEAFF | TGTGCCATCAGTGATGGCGACAGGGCCCTAAACACTGAAGCTTTCTTT
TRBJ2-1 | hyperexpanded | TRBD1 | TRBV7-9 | CASHRTDDRANEQFF | TGTGCCAGCCACCGAACCGACGACAGGGCCAATGAGCAGTTCTTC
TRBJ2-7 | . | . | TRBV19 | CASSIAGGPSYEQYF | TGTGCCAGTAGTATTGCCGGGGGGCCCTCCTACGAGCAGTACTTC
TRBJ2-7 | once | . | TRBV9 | CASSVEGGATEQYF | TGTGCCAGCAGCGTAGAGGGGGGAGCGACCGAGCAGTACTTC
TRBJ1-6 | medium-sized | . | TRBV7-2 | CASSFIATDNSPLHF | TGTGCCAGCAGCTTCATAGCGACGGATAATTCACCCCTCCACTTT
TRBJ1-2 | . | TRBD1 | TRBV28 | CASSPGPTGVYGYTF | TGTGCCAGCAGCCCAGGCCCGACAGGGGTATATGGCTACACCTTC
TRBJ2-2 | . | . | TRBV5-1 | CASSSYGQSNTGELFF | TGCGCCAGCAGCTCCTACGGACAGTCGAACACCGGGGAGCTGTTTTTT
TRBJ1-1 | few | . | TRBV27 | CASRPLGPRGEAFF | TGTGCCAGCCGCCCCCTCGGACCCCGGGGTGAAGCTTTCTTT
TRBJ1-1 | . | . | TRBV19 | CASISRNTEAFF | TGTGCCAGTATTTCTCGAAACACTGAAGCTTTCTTT
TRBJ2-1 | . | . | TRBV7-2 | CASSLASLVNNEQFF | TGTGCCAGCAGCTTAGCGAGTTTAGTCAACAATGAGCAGTTCTTC
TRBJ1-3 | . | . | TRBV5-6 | CASSLEVGTFSGNTIYF | TGTGCCAGCAGCTTGGAGGTGGGGACCTTCTCTGGAAACACCATATATTTT
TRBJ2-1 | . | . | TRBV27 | CASSPGRLSWFF | TGTGCCAGCAGTCCAGGACGACTTTCCTGGTTCTTC
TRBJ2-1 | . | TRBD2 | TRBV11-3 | CASSLGQSRGGHEQFF | TGTGCCAGCAGCTTAGGGCAGTCGCGCGGGGGTCACGAGCAGTTCTTC